These 12 T cell receptor beta chains were sequenced from one sample in a study of Ad26.COV2.S vaccination and SARS-CoV-2 variants. Treatment noted: some 20 received Ad26.COV2.S at low or high dose, single or two shots; a few received placebo; per-sample allocation not given. The study sampled participants on day 63 after the first vaccine or placebo injection. Profiled with immunoSEQ multiplex PCR; TCRdb holds only in-frame clones, not every one. The data hold a few hundred thousand clones, with 70% to 90% observed a single time. This material consisted of peripheral blood, taken in a trial of Ad26.COV2.S vaccine versus placebo. The receptors were gathered from a person aged 18 to 65 who received the Ad26.COV2.S COVID-19 vaccine or a placebo.

The chain has TRBV2 and TRBJ1-2; TRBD1 agrees at 7 bases. V was clipped by 10 bases and J by 5 bases; unmatched bases: 7. In germline, CDR1 is SNHLY, CDR2 FYNNEI. The CDR3 has 12 residues. CDR3 sequence reads: CANKTGSYGYTF. In nucleotides, the CDR3 is TGTGCCAACAAGACAGGGAGTTATGGCTACACCTTC.

The chain joins TRBV28 to TRBJ1-2; no clear D. Germline V gene sequence: CDR1 MDHEN, CDR2 SYDVKM. The length of the CDR3 is 14 residues. V gave up 7 bases and J gave up 5 bases, with 17 bases separating them. The CDR3 here is CASNTSGRRYGYTF. Here the CDR3 DNA reads TGTGCCAGCAACACAAGCGGCCGCCGGTATGGCTACACCTTC.

CDR3 residues: CASSLDVEGGFGEDTQYF. The DNA of the CDR3 is TGCGCCAGCAGCTTGGATGTCGAGGGGGGCTTTGGAGAAGATACGCAGTATTTT. The chain joins TRBV5-1 to TRBJ2-3; D could derive from TRBD1 or TRBD2 (6 bases each). This CDR3 spans 18 amino acids. Germline assignment: CDR1 SGHRS and CDR2 YFSETQ. The V gene lost 0 bases and the J gene lost 5 bases, with 22 bases spanning the gap.

The V call is TRBV7-2, the J call TRBJ1-2, with D unclear. CDR1 is SGHTA, CDR2 FQGNSA, per germline. V was trimmed by 1 base and J by 10 bases, leaving 10 bases between them. The length of the CDR3 is 12 residues. Here the CDR3 DNA reads TGTGCCAGCAGCTTAGACCGGGCGGCCTACACCTTC. Translated, it gives CASSLDRAAYTF.

The gene calls are TRBV6-4 and TRBJ2-5, with a possible D match to TRBD2 (6 bases). V was shortened by 8 bases and J by 2 bases, with 12 bases between the two germline ends. CDR3 length equals 13 residues. From germline, CDR1 is MRHNA and CDR2 SNTAGT. The CDR3, as DNA: TGTGCCAGCCGGGGGACTTTTCAAGAGACCCAGTACTTC. It codes for CASRGTFQETQYF.

The rearrangement uses TRBV6-4 and TRBJ2-1; TRBD1 or TRBD2 may be the D gene (5 bases each). The V end lost 0 bases, the J end lost 15 bases, and 15 bases lay between the germline ends. Germline V gene sequence: CDR1 MRHNA, CDR2 SNTAGT. CDR3 length: 13 residues. CDR3 nucleotide sequence: TGTGCCAGCAGTGACTCTCAGGGCCGGGGATTGTTCTTC. The encoded protein is CASSDSQGRGLFF.

For the CDR3, the DNA is TGTGCCAGCTCACGCGGGGGCAATGAGCAGTTCTTC. Translation gives CASSRGGNEQFF. The chain joins TRBV18 to TRBJ2-1, with 7 nucleotides matching TRBD2. The CDR3 contains 12 residues. Looked up from germline, CDR1 is KGHSH and CDR2 is LQKENI. V lost 4 bases and J lost 6; bases outside the gene matches: 0.

CDR3 amino acids: CASSATGRQETQYF. CDR3 nucleotide sequence: TGTGCCAGCAGCGCCACGGGACGGCAAGAGACCCAGTACTTC. The chain combines TRBV5-4 with TRBJ2-5, with D possibly being TRBD1 or TRBD2 (5 bases each). V was pared by 4 bases and J by 2 bases, with 12 bases between. The CDR3 covers 14 residues. The germline V gene encodes CDR1 SGHNT and CDR2 YYREEE (reference sequence). Based on the CDR3 plus reference TRBV5-4 and TRBJ2-5, the full variable domain is ETGVTQSPTHLIKTRGQQVTLRCSSQSGHNTVSWYQQALGQGPQFIFQYYREEENGRGNFPPRFSGLQFPNYSSELNVNALELDDSALYLCASSATGRQETQYFGPGTRLLVL.

The V and J genes are TRBV20-1 and TRBJ1-4; D is uncertain. This CDR3 has 15 amino acids. Trimming stripped 3 bases from V and 8 bases from J, with 19 bases between. From germline, CDR1 is DFQATT and CDR2 SNEGSKA (reference sequence). In nucleotides, the CDR3 is TGCAGTGCTAGTCAAGGGCGGGCAGACAAGGAAAAACTGTTTTTT. Amino acids: CSASQGRADKEKLFF.

The rearrangement uses TRBV7-9 and TRBJ2-1, with unresolved D. The CDR3 is made up of 14 amino acids. The V end lost 3 bases, the J end lost 2 bases, and 8 bases lay between the germline ends. CDR1 SEHNR and CDR2 FQNEAQ come from the germline V gene (reference sequence). The CDR3 DNA is TGTGCCAGCAGCTTCCCAAGGGCCTACAATGAGCAGTTCTTC. Its translation is CASSFPRAYNEQFF.

This clone has only a few counts. J is TRBJ2-7 and V is TRBV27; no clear D gene. Trimming left V 4 bases short and J 0 bases short, with 10 bases between. CDR3 length: 14 residues. CDR1 is MNHEY and CDR2 is SMNVEV in the germline V gene (reference sequence). CDR3 amino acids: CASSYILGSYEQYF. The CDR3 DNA reads TGTGCCAGCAGTTATATCCTAGGCTCCTACGAGCAGTACTTC.

V and J are TRBV7-2 and TRBJ1-5; D unclear. The CDR3 sequence is 13 residues long. Between the trimmed V and J ends, which lost 5 bases and 7 bases, there was a span of 12 bases. In germline, CDR1 is SGHTA, CDR2 FQGNSA. CDR3 DNA: TGTGCCAGCAGCCCGACGCAGGAACAGCCCCAGCATTTT. Translating gives CASSPTQEQPQHF. Combining the CDR3 with reference TRBV7-2 and TRBJ1-5 gives the whole variable domain GAGVSQSPSNKVTEKGKDVELRCDPISGHTALYWYRQSLGQGLEFLIYFQGNSAPDKSGLPSDRFSAERTGGSVSTLTIQRTQQEDSAVYLCASSPTQEQPQHFGDGTRLSIL.